The rows below give T cell receptor beta chains drawn from one sample of a study of beta chain features in type 1 diabetes. Clones were sequenced by immunoSEQ multiplex PCR, and TCRdb holds only the in-frame ones, with some missing. The table includes about 160,000 clones, over 55% detected once. The sequenced sample consisted of naive CD4+ T cells from blood. The receptors were sampled from a man younger than 40 with type 1 diabetes. CDR3s include the opening cysteine and the closing phenylalanine or tryptophan. D genes are given only for firm matches. Only some rows state a clone size, as once, few, many or a class for expanded clones.

clone size,J gene,V gene,D gene,CDR3 DNA,CDR3 protein
NA,TRBJ2-7,TRBV29-1,NA,TGCAGCGCCGGGGGCTCCCGGTCCTCCGAGCAGTACTTC,CSAGGSRSSEQYF
NA,TRBJ2-2,TRBV4-2,TRBD1,TGTGCTTCACGGGGACAGATATCGAACACCGGGGAGCTGTTTTTT,CASRGQISNTGELFF
NA,TRBJ2-4,TRBV18,NA,TGTGCCAGCTCACCCGACGGAGAAGGGATTCAGTACTTC,CASSPDGEGIQYF
NA,TRBJ2-7,TRBV14,NA,TGTGCCAGCAGCCAGCAGGGGATCGAGCAGTACTTC,CASSQQGIEQYF
NA,TRBJ2-7,TRBV10-1,NA,TGCGCCAGCAGTGAATTACCGGGACAAGCCTACGAGCAGTACTTC,CASSELPGQAYEQYF
NA,TRBJ2-3,TRBV29-1,NA,TGCAGCGTTGAAGAGGCCCCATCAGTTTTTGACACAGATACGCAGTATTTT,CSVEEAPSVFDTDTQYF
NA,TRBJ2-7,TRBV6-5,NA,TGTGCCAGCAGTCCGCCAGGGAGCTACGAGCAGTACTTC,CASSPPGSYEQYF
NA,TRBJ2-3,TRBV28,NA,TGTGCCAGCAGTTTAGGCTCAGACAGCACAGATACGCAGTATTTT,CASSLGSDSTDTQYF
NA,TRBJ2-5,TRBV4-3,TRBD1,TGCGCCAGCAGCCAAGATTGGGAAGGGGGCGCCCAGTACTTC,CASSQDWEGGAQYF
NA,TRBJ2-1,TRBV28,TRBD2,TGTGCCAGCCCTGAGGTAGCGGGGGGCACAGCTACCTACTCCTACAATGAGCAGTTCTTC,CASPEVAGGTATYSYNEQFF
NA,TRBJ2-5,TRBV25-1,TRBD1,TGTGCCAGCAGTGAATCCGGAAGGGGGCGACTCCAGACCCAGTACTTC,CASSESGRGRLQTQYF
few,TRBJ1-4,TRBV7-9,NA,TGTGCCAGCGTCGGACGAGGGTGGAAACTGTTTTTT,CASVGRGWKLFF
NA,TRBJ1-1,TRBV30,NA,TGTGCCTGGAGTGTTGGGGTCTTGAACACTGAAGCTTTCTTT,CAWSVGVLNTEAFF
NA,TRBJ2-1,TRBV20-1,NA,TGCAGTGCTAAGGGAAATGAGCAGTTCTTC,CSAKGNEQFF
NA,TRBJ2-3,TRBV9,NA,TGTGCCAGCAGCGTAGCGGCGGCTGCCACAGATACGCAGTATTTT,CASSVAAAATDTQYF
NA,TRBJ2-3,TRBV11-2,TRBD1,TGTGCCAGCAGCCAGGGACAGAGCACAGATACGCAGTATTTT,CASSQGQSTDTQYF
few,TRBJ2-2,TRBV10-3,TRBD1,TGTGCCATCAGGAGGACAGGGAACACCGGGGAGCTGTTTTTT,CAIRRTGNTGELFF
few,TRBJ2-3,TRBV4-1,NA,TGCGCCAGCAGCCAAGAAAATCTAGGTCTCGGCACAGATACGCAGTATTTT,CASSQENLGLGTDTQYF
once,TRBJ1-2,TRBV29-1,TRBD1,TGCAGCGTTGACGGCCCAGGGGGCTATGGCTACACCTTC,CSVDGPGGYGYTF
NA,TRBJ2-1,TRBV27,NA,TGTGCCAGCAGTTTATCGGAGGGGTTCTCCTACAATGAGCAGTTCTTC,CASSLSEGFSYNEQFF
NA,TRBJ2-5,TRBV4-3,NA,TGCGCCAGCAGCCAAGATCCAACTAGCTCCACCCAGTACTTC,CASSQDPTSSTQYF
few,TRBJ2-3,TRBV7-9,NA,TGTGCCAGCAGCTTGTCGGGCGACACAGATACGCAGTATTTT,CASSLSGDTDTQYF
NA,TRBJ2-7,TRBV28,NA,TGTGCCAGCAGCGGACAAATCTACGAGCAGTACTTC,CASSGQIYEQYF
few,TRBJ2-5,TRBV13,TRBD2,TGTGCCAGCAGCTCTCGGACTAGCGGGGCCTTCGGGACCCAGTACTTC,CASSSRTSGAFGTQYF
NA,TRBJ2-7,TRBV10-3,TRBD1,TGTGCCATCAGCGGACAGGGTGACTCCTACGAGCAGTACTTC,CAISGQGDSYEQYF
NA,TRBJ2-3,TRBV2,NA,TGTGCCAGCACTCCAGGGACCACAGATACGCAGTATTTT,CASTPGTTDTQYF
few,TRBJ2-7,TRBV29-1,NA,TGCTGGGCCTACGAGCAGTACTTC,CWAYEQYF